This TCR beta chain was retrieved from a study of OX40 agonist ivuxolimab in advanced cancers. Overall study: Patients with hepatocellular carcinoma, melanoma, renal cell or head and neck cancer made up the dose-escalation patients. A partial response was reached by three patients: one with hepatocellular carcinoma and two with cutaneous melanoma. Findings and limits, study-wide: The study did not work out the antigen specificity of the expanded peripheral T cells.

Germline V CDR1 and CDR2: SGHAT, FQNNGV. This CDR3 contains 13 residues. The V gene lost 5 bases and the J gene lost 5 bases, with 7 bases spanning the gap. Assay: immunoSEQ multiplex PCR; the TCRdb copy retains only in-frame clones and omits some. The sample includes 65,000 to 90,000 clones, 80% to 90% of them seen just once. This clone was recorded once. The antigen is unknown. Sequencing used CD4+ or CD8+ T cells sorted from blood, obtained in a trial of the OX40 agonist ivuxolimab. This rearrangement joins TRBV11-2 to TRBJ2-6; the D is unclear. The TCR originated in an adult with an advanced solid tumor such as melanoma, head and neck, liver or kidney cancer. CDR3 sequence (DNA): TGTGCCAGCAGCCTCCTAAGGGCCAACGTCCTGACTTTC. Protein sequence: CASSLLRANVLTF.